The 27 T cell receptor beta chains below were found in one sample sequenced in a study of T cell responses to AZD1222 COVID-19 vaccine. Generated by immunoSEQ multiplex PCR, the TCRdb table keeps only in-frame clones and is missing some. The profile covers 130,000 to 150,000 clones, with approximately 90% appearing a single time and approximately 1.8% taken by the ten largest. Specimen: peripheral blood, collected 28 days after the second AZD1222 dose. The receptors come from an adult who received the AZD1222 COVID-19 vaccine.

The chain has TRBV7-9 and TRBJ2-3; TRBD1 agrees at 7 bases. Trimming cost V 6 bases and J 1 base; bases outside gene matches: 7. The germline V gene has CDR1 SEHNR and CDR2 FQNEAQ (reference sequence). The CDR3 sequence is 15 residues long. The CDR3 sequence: CASSAEGARTDTQYF. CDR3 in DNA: TGTGCCAGCAGTGCAGAGGGGGCGCGCACAGATACGCAGTATTTT.

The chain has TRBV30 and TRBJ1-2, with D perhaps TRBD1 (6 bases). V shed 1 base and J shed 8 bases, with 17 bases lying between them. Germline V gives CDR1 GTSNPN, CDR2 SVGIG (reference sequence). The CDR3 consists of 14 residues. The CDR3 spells CAWSAGQLRGGYTF. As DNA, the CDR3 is TGTGCCTGGAGTGCTGGACAGTTGCGTGGAGGCTACACCTTC.

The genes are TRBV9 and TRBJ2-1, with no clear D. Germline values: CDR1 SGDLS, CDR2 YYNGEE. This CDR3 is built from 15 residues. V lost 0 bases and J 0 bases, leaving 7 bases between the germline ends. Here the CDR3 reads CASSVGQSSYNEQFF. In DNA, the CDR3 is TGTGCCAGCAGCGTAGGGCAGAGCTCCTACAATGAGCAGTTCTTC.

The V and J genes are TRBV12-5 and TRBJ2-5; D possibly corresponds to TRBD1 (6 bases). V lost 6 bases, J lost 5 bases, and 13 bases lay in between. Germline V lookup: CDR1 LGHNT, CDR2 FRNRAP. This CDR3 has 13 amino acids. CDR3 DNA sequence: TGTGCTAGTGGCCTACAGGGTAGGGAGACCCAGTACTTC. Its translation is CASGLQGRETQYF.

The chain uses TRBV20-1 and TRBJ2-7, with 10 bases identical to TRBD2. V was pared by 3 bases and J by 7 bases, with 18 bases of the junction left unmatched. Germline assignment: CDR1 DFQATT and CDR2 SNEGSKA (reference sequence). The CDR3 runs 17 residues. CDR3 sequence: CSASGGLAGVTRDEQYF. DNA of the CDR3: TGCAGTGCTAGTGGCGGCCTAGCGGGAGTCACGCGGGATGAGCAGTACTTC.

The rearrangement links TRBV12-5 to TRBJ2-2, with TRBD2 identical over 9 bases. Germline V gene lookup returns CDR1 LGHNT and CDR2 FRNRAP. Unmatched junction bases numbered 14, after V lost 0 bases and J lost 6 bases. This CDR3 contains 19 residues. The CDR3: CASGLVVWREGQLAGELFF. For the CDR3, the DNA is TGTGCTAGTGGTTTGGTAGTGTGGCGGGAGGGCCAATTGGCCGGGGAGCTGTTTTTT.

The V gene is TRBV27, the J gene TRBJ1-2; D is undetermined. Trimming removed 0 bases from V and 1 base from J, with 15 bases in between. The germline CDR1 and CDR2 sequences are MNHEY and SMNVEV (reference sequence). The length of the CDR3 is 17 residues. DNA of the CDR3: TGTGCCAGCAGTTTATCGTACCCGTTCATGGATAACTATGGCTACACCTTC. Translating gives CASSLSYPFMDNYGYTF.

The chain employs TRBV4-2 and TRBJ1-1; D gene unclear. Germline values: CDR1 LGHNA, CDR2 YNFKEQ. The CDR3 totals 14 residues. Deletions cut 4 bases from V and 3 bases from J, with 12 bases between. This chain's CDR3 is CASSPKTIYTEAFF. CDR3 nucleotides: TGTGCCAGCAGCCCCAAAACCATCTACACTGAAGCTTTCTTT.

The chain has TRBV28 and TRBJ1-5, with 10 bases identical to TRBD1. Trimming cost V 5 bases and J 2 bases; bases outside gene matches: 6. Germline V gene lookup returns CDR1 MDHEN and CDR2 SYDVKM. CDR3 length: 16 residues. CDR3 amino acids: CASSRSGTGGNQPQHF. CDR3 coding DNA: TGTGCCAGCAGTCGATCCGGGACAGGGGGCAATCAGCCCCAGCATTTT.

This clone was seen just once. CDR3 in amino acids: CASSLVANYGYTF. The CDR3 region has the DNA TGTGCCAGCAGCTTAGTTGCTAACTATGGCTACACCTTC. The rearrangement joins TRBV13 to TRBJ1-2; D uncertain. The V end lost 1 base, the J end lost 0 bases, and 3 bases lay between the germline ends. The CDR3 loop spans 13 amino acids. Germline values: CDR1 PRHDT, CDR2 FYEKMQ (reference sequence). Looking up the rest from reference TRBV13 and TRBJ1-2 gives the full variable domain: AAGVIQSPRHLIKEKRETATLKCYPIPRHDTVYWYQQGPGQDPQFLISFYEKMQSDKGSIPDRFSAQQFSDYHSELNMSSLELGDSALYFCASSLVANYGYTFGSGTRLTVV.

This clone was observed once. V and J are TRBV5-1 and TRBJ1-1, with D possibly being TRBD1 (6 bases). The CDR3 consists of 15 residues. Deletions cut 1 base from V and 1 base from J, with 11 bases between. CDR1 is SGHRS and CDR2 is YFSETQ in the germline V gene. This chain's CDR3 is CASSLTGFGNTEAFF. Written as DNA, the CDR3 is TGCGCCAGCAGCTTGACAGGGTTTGGGAACACTGAAGCTTTCTTT.

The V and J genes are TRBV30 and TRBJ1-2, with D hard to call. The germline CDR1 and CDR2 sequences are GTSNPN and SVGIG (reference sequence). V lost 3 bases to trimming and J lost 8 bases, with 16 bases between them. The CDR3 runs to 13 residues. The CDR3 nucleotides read TGTGCCTGGAGCCCCCTGGGTGTTGCCGGCTACACCTTC. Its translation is CAWSPLGVAGYTF.

CDR3 sequence reads: CATSGTGPGYTF. CDR3 bases: TGTGCCACCAGTGGGACAGGGCCTGGCTACACCTTC. V is TRBV24-1 and J is TRBJ1-2; TRBD1 matches 8 bases. Looked up from germline, CDR1 is KGHDR and CDR2 is SFDVKD. Unmatched junction bases numbered 2, after V lost 5 bases and J lost 7 bases. This CDR3 region has 12 residues.

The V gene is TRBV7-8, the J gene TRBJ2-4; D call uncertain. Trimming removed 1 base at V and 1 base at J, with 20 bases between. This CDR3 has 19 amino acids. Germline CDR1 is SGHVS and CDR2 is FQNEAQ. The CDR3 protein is CASSLGAARSVRAKNIQYF. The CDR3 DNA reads TGTGCCAGCAGCTTAGGAGCCGCGAGGTCAGTCCGGGCCAAAAACATTCAGTACTTC.

CDR3 bases: TGTGCCAGCAGCTTAGGTACGGGAGTTTACACCGGGGAGCTGTTTTTT. It specifies CASSLGTGVYTGELFF. The chain couples TRBV7-2 to TRBJ2-2; perhaps TRBD2 as D (6 bases). Germline CDR1 is SGHTA and CDR2 is FQGNSA. The length of the CDR3 is 16 residues. V was clipped by 1 base and J by 3 bases, with 12 bases between them.

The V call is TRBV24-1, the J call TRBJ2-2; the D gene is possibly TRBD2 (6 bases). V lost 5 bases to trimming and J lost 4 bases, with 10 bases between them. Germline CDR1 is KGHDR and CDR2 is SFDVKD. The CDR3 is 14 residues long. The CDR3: CATSGTGGTGELFF. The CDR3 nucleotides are TGTGCCACCAGTGGAACCGGGGGCACCGGGGAGCTGTTTTTT.

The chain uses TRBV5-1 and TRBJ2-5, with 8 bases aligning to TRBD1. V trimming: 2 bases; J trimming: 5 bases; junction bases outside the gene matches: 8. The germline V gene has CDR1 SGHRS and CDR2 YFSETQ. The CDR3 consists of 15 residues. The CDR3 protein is CASSFQGAAGETQYF. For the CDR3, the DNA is TGCGCCAGCAGCTTTCAGGGGGCGGCAGGGGAGACCCAGTACTTC. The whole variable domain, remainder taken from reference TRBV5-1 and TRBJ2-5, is KAGVTQTPRYLIKTRGQQVTLSCSPISGHRSVSWYQQTPGQGLQFLFEYFSETQRNKGNFPGRFSGRQFSNSRSEMNVSTLELGDSALYLCASSFQGAAGETQYFGPGTRLLVL.

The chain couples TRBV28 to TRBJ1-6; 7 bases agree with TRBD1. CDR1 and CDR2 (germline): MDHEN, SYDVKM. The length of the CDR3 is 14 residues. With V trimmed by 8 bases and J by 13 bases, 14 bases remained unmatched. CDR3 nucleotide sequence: TGTGCCAGCGGAGGGACAGCTCGAGGGAGGCCCCTCCACTTT. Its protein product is CASGGTARGRPLHF.

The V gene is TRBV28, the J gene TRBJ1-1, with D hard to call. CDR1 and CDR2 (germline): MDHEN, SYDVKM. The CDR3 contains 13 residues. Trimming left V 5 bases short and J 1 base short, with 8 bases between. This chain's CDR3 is CASSTPSNTEAFF. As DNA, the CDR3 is TGTGCCAGCAGTACCCCCTCGAACACTGAAGCTTTCTTT.

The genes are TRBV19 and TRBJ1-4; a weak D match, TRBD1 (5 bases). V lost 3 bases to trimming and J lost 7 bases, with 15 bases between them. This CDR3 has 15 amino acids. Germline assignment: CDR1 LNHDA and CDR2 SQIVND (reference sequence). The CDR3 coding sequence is TGTGCCAGTAGTATTGCCGGGACGAGTTTTGAAAAACTGTTTTTT. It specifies CASSIAGTSFEKLFF.

The CDR3 region has the DNA TGTGCCAGCAGCCCCGCGGGGACAGGGCGAATGCAGCAGTTCTTC. The encoded protein is CASSPAGTGRMQQFF. The chain employs TRBV6-2 or TRBV6-3 and TRBJ2-1; the match to TRBD1 covers 9 bases. Germline loops: CDR1 MNHEY, CDR2 SVGEGT. CDR3 length equals 15 residues. With 6 bases clipped from V and 11 bases from J, the junction kept 14 bases outside the gene matches.

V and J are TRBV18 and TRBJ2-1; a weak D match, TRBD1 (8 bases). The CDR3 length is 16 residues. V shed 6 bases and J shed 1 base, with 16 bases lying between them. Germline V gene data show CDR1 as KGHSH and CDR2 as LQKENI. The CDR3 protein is CASSHRGGKSYNEQFF. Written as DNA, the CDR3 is TGTGCCAGCTCGCACAGGGGGGGTAAATCCTACAATGAGCAGTTCTTC.

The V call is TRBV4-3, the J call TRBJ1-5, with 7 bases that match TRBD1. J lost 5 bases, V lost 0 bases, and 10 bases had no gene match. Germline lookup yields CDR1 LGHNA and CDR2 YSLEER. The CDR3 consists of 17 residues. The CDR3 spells CASSQDVQTGIYQPQHF. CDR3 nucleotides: TGCGCCAGCAGCCAAGATGTTCAGACAGGGATTTATCAGCCCCAGCATTTT.

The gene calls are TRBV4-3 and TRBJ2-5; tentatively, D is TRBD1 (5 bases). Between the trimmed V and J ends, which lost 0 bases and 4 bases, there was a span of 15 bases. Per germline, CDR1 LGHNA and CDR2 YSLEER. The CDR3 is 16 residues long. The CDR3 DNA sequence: TGCGCCAGCAGCCAAGATAGGGTAGGGGTCCGAGAGACCCAGTACTTC. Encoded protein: CASSQDRVGVRETQYF.

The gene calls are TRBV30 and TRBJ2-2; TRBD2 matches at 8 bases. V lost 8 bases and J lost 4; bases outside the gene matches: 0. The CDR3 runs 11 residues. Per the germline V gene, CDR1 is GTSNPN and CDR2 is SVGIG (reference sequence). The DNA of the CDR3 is TGTGCCCGGGGGGGCACCGGGGAGCTGTTTTTT. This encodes CARGGTGELFF.

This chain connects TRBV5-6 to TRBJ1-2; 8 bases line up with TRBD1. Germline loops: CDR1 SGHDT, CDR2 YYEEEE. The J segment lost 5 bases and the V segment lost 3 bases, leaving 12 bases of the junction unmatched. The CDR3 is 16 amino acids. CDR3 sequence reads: CASSSTGVPLWYGYTF. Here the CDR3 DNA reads TGTGCCAGCAGCTCGACAGGGGTCCCTCTATGGTATGGCTACACCTTC.

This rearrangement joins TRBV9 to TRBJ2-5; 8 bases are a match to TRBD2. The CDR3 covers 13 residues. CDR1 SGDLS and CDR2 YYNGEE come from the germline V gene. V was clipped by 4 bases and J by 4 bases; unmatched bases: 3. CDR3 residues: CASSMGLGETQYF. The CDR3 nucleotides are TGTGCCAGCAGCATGGGACTAGGAGAGACCCAGTACTTC.